The sample holds many counts of the clone carrying this T cell receptor (beta chain). TCRdb passed the 5' RACE reads through MiXCR, listing each CDR3 protein once. Of tens of thousands of distinct CDR3 sequences in the sample, 5.3% are singletons; the top ten hold about 2%. The source of the sample is a study of CD8 T cells in ankylosing spondylitis. The ends were cut back, 2 bases at V and 4 bases at J, with 7 bases in the middle. The CDR3 covers 13 residues. Germline V gives CDR1 MDHEN, CDR2 SYDVKM. This chain joins TRBV28 and TRBJ2-3; D is unclear. Sequencing input: blood, either unsorted or a sorted T cell fraction (not recorded which). This receptor was obtained from a male donor with ankylosing spondylitis or in good health (not recorded which). The CDR3 is CASSLGVADTQYF. The CDR3 DNA follows: TGTGCCAGCAGTTTAGGGGTCGCAGATACGCAGTATTTT.